Below are 7 T cell receptor beta chains sequenced from a single sample in a study of blood T cell repertoires in COVID-19. Method: immunoSEQ multiplex PCR; TCRdb's copy keeps in-frame clones and lacks some. Of some 65,000 clones listed, approximately 93% are singletons. The specimen was peripheral blood. Source of these receptors: a man between 65 and 85 years old with active COVID-19.

The V call is TRBV3-1 (or the pseudogene TRBV3-2), the J call TRBJ1-1; no clear D gene. CDR3 length: 14 residues. Trimming removed 6 bases from V and 3 bases from J, with 14 bases in between. The V gene's germline CDR1 is LGHDT and CDR2 YNNKEL (reference sequence). For the CDR3, the DNA is TGTGCCAGCAGTCATGTATACGGGGACACTGAAGCTTTCTTT. It is translated as CASSHVYGDTEAFF.

This clone was seen a single time. This chain connects TRBV28 to TRBJ1-3; possible D gene TRBD1, 5 bases. Germline V gives CDR1 MDHEN, CDR2 SYDVKM. The germline V and J ends were trimmed by 5 bases and 1 base, with 24 bases remaining between them. The CDR3 is made up of 19 amino acids. CDR3 bases: TGTGCCAGCAGTCCTTCGCGCCGGGCCCCTGGGGGGTCTGGAAACACCATATATTTT. Protein product: CASSPSRRAPGGSGNTIYF. Looking up the rest from reference TRBV28 and TRBJ1-3 gives the full variable domain: DVKVTQSSRYLVKRTGEKVFLECVQDMDHENMFWYRQDPGLGLRLIYFSYDVKMKEKGDIPEGYSVSREKKERFSLILESASTNQTSMYLCASSPSRRAPGGSGNTIYFGEGSWLTVV.

The V gene is TRBV7-2, the J gene TRBJ2-7; TRBD1 agrees at 7 bases. The trim removed 5 bases at V and 2 bases at J, leaving 6 bases unmatched. The CDR3 extends over 14 amino acids. Germline assignment: CDR1 SGHTA and CDR2 FQGNSA. CDR3 sequence reads: CASSRDSSTYEQYF. Written as DNA, the CDR3 is TGTGCCAGCAGCCGGGACAGTTCTACCTACGAGCAGTACTTC.

The chain is built from TRBV19 and TRBJ1-1, with a possible D match to TRBD1 (6 bases). Germline-derived CDR1 and CDR2 are LNHDA and SQIVND (reference sequence). Trimming cost V 5 bases and J 1 base, with 11 bases left between them. The CDR3 is made up of 14 amino acids. The DNA of the CDR3 is TGTGCCAGTAGTCCGAGGACAGCGAACACTGAAGCTTTCTTT. Translated, it gives CASSPRTANTEAFF.

The chain recombines TRBV19 with TRBJ2-3, with 9 bases that match TRBD1. Germline CDR1 and CDR2: LNHDA and SQIVND (reference sequence). The CDR3 length is 14 residues. After removal of 6 bases from V and 7 bases from J, the junction contained 8 bases not matched to a gene. The CDR3 region is CASSPQGARYTQYF. The CDR3 DNA reads as TGTGCCAGTAGCCCACAGGGGGCGCGATATACGCAGTATTTT.

The chain employs TRBV18 and TRBJ2-1; weak D call: TRBD2 (6 bases). Trimming cost V 2 bases and J 9 bases, with 8 bases left between them. The CDR3 has 12 residues. Germline values: CDR1 KGHSH, CDR2 LQKENI. CDR3 sequence: CASSPGGIEQFF. CDR3 in DNA: TGTGCCAGCTCACCAGGAGGGATTGAGCAGTTCTTC.

The V call is TRBV19, the J call TRBJ1-5; D is perhaps TRBD1 (5 bases). Germline assignment: CDR1 LNHDA and CDR2 SQIVND (reference sequence). V shed 3 bases and J shed 1 base, with 13 bases lying between them. This CDR3 has 16 residues. CDR3 DNA: TGTGCCAGTAGTATTCAGGAGGGGTCGAGCAATCAGCCCCAGCATTTT. Amino acid sequence: CASSIQEGSSNQPQHF.